This T cell receptor (beta chain) stems from a study of blood T cell repertoires in COVID-19. The overall study: COVID-19 samples collected from the United States, Italy and Spain covered acute and convalescent phases. T cells, B-cell-depleted T cells, or PBMCs provided the cDNA or gDNA that served as material.

V was clipped by 5 bases and J by 11 bases, with 18 bases between them. Germline loops: CDR1 SEHNR, CDR2 FQNEAQ (reference sequence). The CDR3 extends over 13 amino acids. Methods used by the authors: Nucleated cell counts were estimated from reference gene primer amplification. The data were produced by immunoSEQ multiplex PCR, yet TCRdb's version contains in-frame clones alone and is incomplete. The V and J calls and clone size were taken over from that table, and D and trimming were inferred from the DNA. The sample consists of roughly 180,000 clones, 75% to 85% of them appearing once. This clone was counted between two and nine times. The Seattle patients, enrolled during active infection, were followed longitudinally.

The sequenced sample was peripheral blood. This rearrangement joins TRBV7-9 to TRBJ1-2; D not certain. The TCR comes from a woman aged 40 to 49 with COVID-19, enrolled during active disease. CDR3 DNA sequence: TGTGCCAGCAGCCCGGACTGGGGTATGCTGTACACCTTC. Translation gives CASSPDWGMLYTF.